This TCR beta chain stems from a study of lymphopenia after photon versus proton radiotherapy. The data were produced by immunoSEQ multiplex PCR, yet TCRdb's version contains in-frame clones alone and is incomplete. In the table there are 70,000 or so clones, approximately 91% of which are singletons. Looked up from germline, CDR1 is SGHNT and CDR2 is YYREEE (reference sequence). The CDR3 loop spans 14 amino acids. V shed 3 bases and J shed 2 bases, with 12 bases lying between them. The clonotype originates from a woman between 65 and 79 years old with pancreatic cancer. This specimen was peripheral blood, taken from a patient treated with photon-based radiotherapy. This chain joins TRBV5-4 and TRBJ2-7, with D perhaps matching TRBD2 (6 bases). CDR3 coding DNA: TGTGCCAGCAGCTCCCGGGACTCTACCTACGAGCAGTACTTC. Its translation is CASSSRDSTYEQYF.